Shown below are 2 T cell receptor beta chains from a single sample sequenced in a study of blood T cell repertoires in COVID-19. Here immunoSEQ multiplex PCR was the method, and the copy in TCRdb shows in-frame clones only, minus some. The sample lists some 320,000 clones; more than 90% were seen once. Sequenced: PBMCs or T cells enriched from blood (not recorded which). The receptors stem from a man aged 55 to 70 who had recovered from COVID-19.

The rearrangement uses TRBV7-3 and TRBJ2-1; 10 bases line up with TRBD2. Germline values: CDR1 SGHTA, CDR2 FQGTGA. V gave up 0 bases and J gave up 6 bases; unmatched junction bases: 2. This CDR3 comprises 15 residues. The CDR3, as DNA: TGTGCCAGCAGCTTAACTCTAGCGGGAGTCAATGAGCAGTTCTTC. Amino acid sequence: CASSLTLAGVNEQFF.

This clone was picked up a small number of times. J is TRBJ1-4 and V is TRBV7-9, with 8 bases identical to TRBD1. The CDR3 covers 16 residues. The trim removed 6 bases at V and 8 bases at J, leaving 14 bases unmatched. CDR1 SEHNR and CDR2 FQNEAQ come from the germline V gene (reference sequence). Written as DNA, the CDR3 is TGTGCCAGCAGACTATCCCCCAGGACAGGGCGCGAAAAACTGTTTTTT. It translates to CASRLSPRTGREKLFF.